This T cell receptor beta chain derives from a study of shared clonotypes between healthy human individuals. Here immunoSEQ multiplex PCR was the method, and the copy in TCRdb shows in-frame clones only, minus some. The table lists around 440,000 clones, roughly three quarters of them singletons. V shed 1 base and J shed 4 bases, with 10 bases lying between them. This CDR3 region has 14 residues. Germline CDR1 reads MGHRA; CDR2 reads YSYEKL. To note about this clone: No antigen is known for it.

Study findings and constraints: Measured sharing among donors was expected to vary with sequencing depth.

This TCR came from a middle-aged woman in good health. Some clones in this sample may be carry-over from other donors' samples. The sequencing input was PBMCs. The chain uses TRBV4-1 and TRBJ1-1, with D perhaps matching TRBD1 (5 bases). CDR3 in DNA: TGCGCCAGCAGCCAAGGCCCGGGGGGCACTGAAGCTTTCTTT. Its translation: CASSQGPGGTEAFF.